The 2 T cell receptor beta chains in this list originate from one sample, sequenced in a study of cytomegalovirus exposure and HLA in healthy donors. The PCR used 60 Vbeta and 13 Jbeta primers. Some clones are missing from TCRdb's copy, which holds only in-frame ones; the method was immunoSEQ multiplex PCR. The table includes 90,000 to 150,000 clones, about 8.6% detected once. Sequencing was performed on PBMCs. Receptor source: a woman aged 40 to 50 in good health and CMV-seropositive.

This clone was counted only a few times. The J gene is TRBJ1-2, the V gene TRBV5-1, with TRBD1 matching 10 bases. Germline loops: CDR1 SGHRS, CDR2 YFSETQ. Germline trimming cut 1 base from V and 5 bases from J; bases unmatched to any gene: 8. This CDR3 spans 16 amino acids. The CDR3 spells CASSLWDRGGSYGYTF. DNA of the CDR3: TGCGCCAGCAGCTTGTGGGACAGGGGAGGATCTTATGGCTACACCTTC.

This clone was detected only a few times. The DNA for the CDR3 is TGTGCCAGCAGTGAAAGTAGGGGACAGTCTAATGAAAAACTGTTTTTT. Its translation: CASSESRGQSNEKLFF. The chain links TRBV2 to TRBJ1-4, with 7 bases lining up with TRBD1. Per the germline V gene, CDR1 is SNHLY and CDR2 is FYNNEI. This CDR3 is built from 16 residues. V dropped 2 bases and J dropped 3; count of bases not matched to a gene: 6.